This is a list of T cell receptor beta chains from one sample in a study of patients and donors after allogeneic stem cell transplantation. MiXCR was run by TCRdb on the RT-PCR reads, yielding one entry per CDR3 protein. The data show fewer than 75,000 distinct CDR3 sequences, more than 25% seen once. Sequenced material: blood, either unsorted or a sorted T cell fraction (not recorded which). The receptor set was obtained from a human donor who was either an allogeneic HSCT recipient or a stem cell or donor lymphocyte infusion donor (not recorded which). It is not recorded whose cells these are; they may come from a transplant donor. Both conserved end residues are part of each CDR3. A D gene is named only where the DNA matches it firmly. Not every row has a clone size; where given, it reads once, few, many or a size class.

TRBV5-4	.	TRBD2	TRBJ2-3	TGTGCCAGCAGCTTGGTAGCGGGGGGGGGAGATACGCAGTATTTT	CASSLVAGGGDTQYF
TRBV6-6	.	.	TRBJ2-4	TGTGCCAGCAGTTACTCCCTAGCAGGGGACGCGGCCAAAAACATTCAGTACTTC	CASSYSLAGDAAKNIQYF
TRBV29-1	.	.	TRBJ2-7	TGCAGCGTTGACCGGAGATACGAGCAGTACTTC	CSVDRRYEQYF
TRBV4-2	.	.	TRBJ2-7	TGTGCCAGCAGCCAAGATCCCCATCAGGGGAACCCCTACGAGCAGTACTTC	CASSQDPHQGNPYEQYF
TRBV28	few	.	TRBJ2-5	TGTGCCAGCGAAGGAAGTTTGAAGACCCAGTACTTC	CASEGSLKTQYF
TRBV7-2	few	.	TRBJ1-1	TGTGCCACCCGAAGGGGTCCCACTGAAGCTTTCTTT	CATRRGPTEAFF
TRBV5-1	.	.	TRBJ1-1	TGCGCCAGCAGACTCGGGGCTTGGAACACTGAAGCTTTCTTT	CASRLGAWNTEAFF
TRBV15	few	.	TRBJ2-5	TGTGCCACCAGCGAAGGTCGCAGGAGGGAGACCCAGTACTTC	CATSEGRRRETQYF
TRBV4-1	many	.	TRBJ1-2	TGCGCCAGCAGCCGAAGCACACAGCTCTATGGCTACACCTTC	CASSRSTQLYGYTF
TRBV3-1	.	.	TRBJ1-5	TGTGCCAGCGGGGAGATATGGCTAAGCAATCAGCCCCAGCATTTT	CASGEIWLSNQPQHF
TRBV6-5	.	TRBD2	TRBJ2-3	TGTACCAGCACCCGACTAGCGGGAGGCACAGATACGCAGTATTTT	CTSTRLAGGTDTQYF
TRBV7-2	.	.	TRBJ1-6	TGTGCCAGCAGCCTTGGACGGAGTTCACCCCTCCACTTT	CASSLGRSSPLHF
TRBV10-3	.	.	TRBJ1-4	TGTGCCATCAGCCTCCAGGGAGGGACTAATGAAAAACTGTTTTTT	CAISLQGGTNEKLFF
TRBV5-1	.	.	TRBJ1-2	TGCGCCAGCAGCTTGATTCCCAGTAACTATGGCTACACCTTC	CASSLIPSNYGYTF
TRBV6-5	.	.	TRBJ1-2	TGTGCCAGCAGTTACACAGGGATGGCTGGCTACACCTTC	CASSYTGMAGYTF
TRBV12-3/TRBV12-4	many	.	TRBJ2-1	TGTGCCAGCAGTTTGTCTGTCACCCGCAATGAGCAGTTCTTC	CASSLSVTRNEQFF
TRBV5-1	few	.	TRBJ1-3	TGCGCCAGCAGCTTGGGGGACAACGGAAACACCATATATTTT	CASSLGDNGNTIYF
TRBV12-3/TRBV12-4	.	TRBD1	TRBJ1-5	TGTGCCAGCAGTCCACAGGGGTTAGGCAATCAGCCCCAGCATTTT	CASSPQGLGNQPQHF
TRBV25-1	once	.	TRBJ2-7	TGTGCCAGCAGTGAATTCCCGGTTAGCGGATTATACGAGCAGTACTTC	CASSEFPVSGLYEQYF
TRBV5-1	many	.	TRBJ1-3	TGCGCCAGCAGCCAGCGTACCAACTCTGGAAACACCATATATTTT	CASSQRTNSGNTIYF
TRBV12-3/TRBV12-4	.	.	TRBJ2-1	TGTGCCAGCAGGCCTGCCCTCTCAAACTCATACAATGAGCAGTTCTTC	CASRPALSNSYNEQFF
TRBV7-9	few	.	TRBJ1-2	TGTGCCAGCAGCTTAATTGCAGCTCGGGATGGCTACACCTTC	CASSLIAARDGYTF
TRBV6-1	.	.	TRBJ1-2	TGTGCCAGCAGTGAAGTGTGGGGGGCAGGTGGCTACACCTTC	CASSEVWGAGGYTF
TRBV6-5	few	.	TRBJ2-2	TGTGCCAGCAGTCCGCACACCGGGGAGCTGTTTTTT	CASSPHTGELFF
TRBV27	.	.	TRBJ2-6	TGTGCCAGCAGGACCCTGCGGTACTCTGGGGCCAACGTCCTGACTTTC	CASRTLRYSGANVLTF
TRBV4-3	once	TRBD2	TRBJ2-7	TGCGCCAGCAGCCAAGATGGGGCTAGCGGGAGGGCCTCAGTATTCGACGAGCAGTACTTC	CASSQDGASGRASVFDEQYF
TRBV12-3/TRBV12-4	.	TRBD1	TRBJ1-1	TGTGCCAGCATCGGGACAGTTGAAGCTTTCTTT	CASIGTVEAFF
TRBV5-1	medium-sized	.	TRBJ1-1	TGCGCCAGCAGCTTGATGGGGAACACTGAAGCTTTCTTT	CASSLMGNTEAFF
TRBV12-5	few	.	TRBJ1-2	TGTGCTAGTGGTTCCTACGGTGGGGGCGGCTATGGCTACACCTTC	CASGSYGGGGYGYTF
TRBV29-1	many	.	TRBJ2-3	TGCAGCGTTGAGGGCAGCTTAAGCACAGATACGCAGTATTTT	CSVEGSLSTDTQYF
TRBV6-6	.	.	TRBJ2-2	TGTGCCAGCAGTTATATGTCTAGCGAGGTCGGGGAGCTGTTTTTT	CASSYMSSEVGELFF
TRBV24-1	few	.	TRBJ2-5	TGTGCCACCAGTGATTTTCAGGGGAAGGAGACCCAGTACTTC	CATSDFQGKETQYF
TRBV27	once	.	TRBJ2-7	TGTGCCAGCAGTTCCTTACTGAGCTCCTACGAGCAGTACTTC	CASSSLLSSYEQYF
TRBV6-6	.	.	TRBJ1-2	TGTGCCAGCAGTTACTCTGGACCCTCGACAGGCACAGGGGGCTACACCTTC	CASSYSGPSTGTGGYTF
TRBV29-1	few	TRBD1	TRBJ2-5	TGCAGCGGTGGACAGGGGAAAGAGACCCAGTACTTC	CSGGQGKETQYF
TRBV30	.	.	TRBJ1-5	TGTGCCGGAAGGCCCCCATATAGCAATCAGCCCCAGCATTTT	CAGRPPYSNQPQHF
TRBV12-3/TRBV12-4	.	.	TRBJ1-2	TGTGCCAGCAGTTTTGACAGAAAGCCCCTGAGGGGCTACACCTTC	CASSFDRKPLRGYTF
TRBV7-2	.	.	TRBJ2-3	TGTGCCAGCAGCCTAACTATCCTCGGCACAGATACGCAGTATTTT	CASSLTILGTDTQYF
TRBV19	.	TRBD1	TRBJ1-4	TGTGCCAGTAGTCCTGGAAGACAGGGACCTAATGAAAAACTGTTTTTT	CASSPGRQGPNEKLFF
TRBV7-8	.	TRBD2	TRBJ2-3	TGTGCCAGCAGCTTAAGGACATCTGGGACTAGCGGGACCACAGATACGCAGTATTTT	CASSLRTSGTSGTTDTQYF
TRBV6-5	.	TRBD1	TRBJ1-2	TGTGCCAGCAGTGACAGGACAGGGGGCAGTGGCTACACCTTC	CASSDRTGGSGYTF
TRBV2	few	.	TRBJ2-3	TGTGCCAGCAGTCCGGCTACTAGCACAGATACGCAGTATTTT	CASSPATSTDTQYF
TRBV6-1	.	.	TRBJ1-1	TGTGCCAGCAGTGAAGGTTCCAGGCGGGTCACTGAAGCTTTCTTT	CASSEGSRRVTEAFF
TRBV29-1	few	TRBD1	TRBJ1-4	TGCAGCGTTACGGACAGGGGTAATGAAAAACTGTTTTTT	CSVTDRGNEKLFF
TRBV9	.	.	TRBJ2-3	TGTGCCAGCAGCGTAGCTTGGGGGGCCAAGGATACGCAGTATTTT	CASSVAWGAKDTQYF
TRBV12-3/TRBV12-4	few	.	TRBJ2-2	TGTGCCAGCAGTTCGCCCCAGGTCCCCGGGGAGCTGTTTTTT	CASSSPQVPGELFF
TRBV5-1	.	TRBD2	TRBJ2-3	TGCGCCAGCAGCTTGGAAGGGACTAGCTTAGATACGCAGTATTTT	CASSLEGTSLDTQYF
TRBV5-1	few	TRBD1	TRBJ1-1	TGCGCCAGCAGCTTGGACAGGGGGAATATAATGAACACTGAAGCTTTCTTT	CASSLDRGNIMNTEAFF